A selection of T cell receptor beta chains follows, all from one sample in a study of CD8+CD57+ T cells in acquired aplastic anemia. TCRdb analysed the reads with MiXCR anew, one entry per CDR3 protein. The sample lists about 70,000 distinct CDR3 sequences, 50% to 55% seen once, with around 8% in the top ten. The specimen sequenced was sorted CD4+, CD8+, or CD8+CD57+ T cells (not recorded which) from PBMCs. The receptors here all came from a human donor in good health, serving as a control. Each CDR3 is given with its conserved first and last residue. The order of the fields is V gene, J gene, clone size, CDR3 protein. Expanded clones are given a class, and other clones once, few, many or no size at all.

V: TRBV20-1
J: TRBJ1-1
size: few
CDR3: CSARMAGSDTEAFF

V: TRBV19
J: TRBJ2-7
size: few
CDR3: CASSITGFNEQYF

V: TRBV10-3
J: TRBJ1-5
size: .
CDR3: CAISSTGPGPQHF

V: TRBV7-9
J: TRBJ1-2
size: .
CDR3: CASSYGYTF

V: TRBV24-1
J: TRBJ1-2
size: .
CDR3: CATSERQNYGYTF

V: TRBV20-1
J: TRBJ1-2
size: few
CDR3: CSARGQNGYTF

V: TRBV15
J: TRBJ1-1
size: .
CDR3: CATSRDNGDEAFF

V: TRBV10-2
J: TRBJ1-5
size: once
CDR3: CATSPPQGGQPQHF

V: TRBV19
J: .
size: .
CDR3: CASSIWGEQFF

V: TRBV7-9
J: TRBJ2-2
size: many
CDR3: CASSGDTGELFF

V: TRBV15
J: TRBJ1-2
size: .
CDR3: CATSRDRKEKRDYTF

V: TRBV21-1
J: TRBJ2-3
size: many
CDR3: CASRENPGLAGGRRDTQYF

V: TRBV5-1
J: TRBJ1-1
size: many
CDR3: CASSLAQGALTEAFF

V: TRBV7-6
J: TRBJ2-7
size: .
CDR3: CASSLEYYEQYF

V: TRBV7-8
J: TRBJ1-2
size: .
CDR3: CASSPQGPGLYGYTF

V: TRBV5-4
J: TRBJ2-5
size: once
CDR3: CASSQSVKETQYF

V: TRBV27
J: TRBJ2-7
size: many
CDR3: CASSPQTPPREYF

V: TRBV9
J: TRBJ2-3
size: .
CDR3: CASSVGGSSDTQYF

V: TRBV2
J: TRBJ1-2
size: .
CDR3: CASRRIGTGSTNYGYTF

V: TRBV29-1
J: TRBJ2-5
size: .
CDR3: CSVEITVGKTQYF

V: TRBV7-9
J: TRBJ2-7
size: .
CDR3: CASSSDLYEQYF

V: TRBV20-1
J: TRBJ2-1
size: .
CDR3: CSATSGGALGDNEQFF

V: TRBV29-1
J: TRBJ2-7
size: .
CDR3: CSVGRASGGDEQYF

V: TRBV20-1
J: TRBJ1-2
size: .
CDR3: CSASPRTGSGYTF

V: TRBV6-1
J: TRBJ2-3
size: many
CDR3: CASSDEGVDTQYF

V: TRBV11-2
J: TRBJ1-5
size: .
CDR3: CASSEQGANSYQPQHF

V: TRBV27
J: TRBJ1-2
size: many
CDR3: CASRQGSYGYTF

V: TRBV19
J: TRBJ1-3
size: many
CDR3: CASTPGDTGAGNTIYF

V: TRBV11-2
J: TRBJ2-1
size: .
CDR3: CASSLEGTSGAGKQFF